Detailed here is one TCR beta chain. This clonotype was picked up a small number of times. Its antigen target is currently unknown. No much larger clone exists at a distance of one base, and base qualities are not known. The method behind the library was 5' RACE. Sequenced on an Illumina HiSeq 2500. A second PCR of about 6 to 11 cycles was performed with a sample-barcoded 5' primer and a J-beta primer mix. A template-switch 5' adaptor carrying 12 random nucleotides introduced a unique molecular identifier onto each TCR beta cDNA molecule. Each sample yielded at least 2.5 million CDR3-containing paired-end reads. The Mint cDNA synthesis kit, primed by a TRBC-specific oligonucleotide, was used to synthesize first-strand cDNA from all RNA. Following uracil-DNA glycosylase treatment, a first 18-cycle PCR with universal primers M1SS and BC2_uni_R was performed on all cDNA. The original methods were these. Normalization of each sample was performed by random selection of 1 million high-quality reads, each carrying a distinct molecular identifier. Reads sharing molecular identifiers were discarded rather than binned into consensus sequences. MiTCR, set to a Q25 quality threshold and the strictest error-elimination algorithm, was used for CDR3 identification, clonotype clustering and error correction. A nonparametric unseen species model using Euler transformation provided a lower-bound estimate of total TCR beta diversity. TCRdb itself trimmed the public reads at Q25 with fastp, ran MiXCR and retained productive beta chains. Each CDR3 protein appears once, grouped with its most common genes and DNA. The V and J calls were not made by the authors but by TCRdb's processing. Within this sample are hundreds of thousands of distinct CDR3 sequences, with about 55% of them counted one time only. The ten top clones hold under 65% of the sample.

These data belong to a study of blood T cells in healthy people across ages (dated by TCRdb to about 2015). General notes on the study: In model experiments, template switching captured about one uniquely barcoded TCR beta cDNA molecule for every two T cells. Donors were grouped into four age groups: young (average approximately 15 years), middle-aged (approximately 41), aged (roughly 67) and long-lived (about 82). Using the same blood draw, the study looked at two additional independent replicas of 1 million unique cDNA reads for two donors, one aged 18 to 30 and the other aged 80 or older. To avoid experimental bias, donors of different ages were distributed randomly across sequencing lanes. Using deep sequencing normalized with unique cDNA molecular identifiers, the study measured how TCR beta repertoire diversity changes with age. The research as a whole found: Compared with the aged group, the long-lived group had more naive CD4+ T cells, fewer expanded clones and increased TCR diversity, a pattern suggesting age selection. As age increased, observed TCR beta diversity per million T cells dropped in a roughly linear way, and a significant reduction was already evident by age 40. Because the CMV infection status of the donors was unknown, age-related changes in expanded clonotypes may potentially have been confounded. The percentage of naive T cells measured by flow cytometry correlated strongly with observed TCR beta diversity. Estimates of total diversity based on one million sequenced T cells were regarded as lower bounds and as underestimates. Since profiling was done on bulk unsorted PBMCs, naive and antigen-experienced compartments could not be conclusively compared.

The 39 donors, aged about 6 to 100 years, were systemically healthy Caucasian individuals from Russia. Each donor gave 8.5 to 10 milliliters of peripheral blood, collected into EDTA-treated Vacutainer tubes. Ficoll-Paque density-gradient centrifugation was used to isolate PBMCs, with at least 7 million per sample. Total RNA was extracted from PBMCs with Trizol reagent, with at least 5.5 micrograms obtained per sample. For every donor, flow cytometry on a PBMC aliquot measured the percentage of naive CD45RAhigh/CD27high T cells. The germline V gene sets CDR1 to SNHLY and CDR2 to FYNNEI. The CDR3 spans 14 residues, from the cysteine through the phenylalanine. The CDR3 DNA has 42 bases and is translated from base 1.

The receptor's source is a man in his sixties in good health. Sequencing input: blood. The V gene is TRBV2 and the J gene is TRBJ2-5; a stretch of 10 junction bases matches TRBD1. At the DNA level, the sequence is TGTGCAGACGGAGGGACAGGGGCTGGAGAGACCCAGTACTTC. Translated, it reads CADGGTGAGETQYF.